The clone carrying this T cell receptor (beta chain) was seen only a few times. The antigen remains undetermined. CDR3 length: 16 residues. The V gene lost 0 bases and the J gene lost 2 bases, with 9 bases spanning the gap. CDR1 is SGDLS, CDR2 YYNGEE, per germline. The sample originates from a study of T-cell memory formation after mild COVID-19. A single record per CDR3 protein comes from TCRdb applying MiXCR to the 5' RACE reads. The sample includes 550,000 to 700,000 distinct CDR3 sequences, 17% of them seen just once. Notes on the study in general: Second-wave clones that peaked on day 37 lacked confirmed SARS-CoV-2 specificity.

This receptor was taken from an adult woman who had mild COVID-19 (a few samples of this study predate the infection). Cell type and time point are not known. The sample taken for sequencing was PBMCs or a T cell subset sorted from them (not recorded which). The genes are TRBV9 and TRBJ2-6; D is undetermined. The CDR3: CASSVAHGPGANVLTF. For the CDR3, the DNA is TGTGCCAGCAGCGTAGCACACGGGCCTGGGGCCAACGTCCTGACTTTC. Full variable domain (rest looked up from reference TRBV9 and TRBJ2-6): DSGVTQTPKHLITATGQRVTLRCSPRSGDLSVYWYQQSLDQGLQFLIQYYNGEERAKGNILERFSAQQFPDLHSELNLSSLELGDSALYFCASSVAHGPGANVLTFGAGSRLTVL.